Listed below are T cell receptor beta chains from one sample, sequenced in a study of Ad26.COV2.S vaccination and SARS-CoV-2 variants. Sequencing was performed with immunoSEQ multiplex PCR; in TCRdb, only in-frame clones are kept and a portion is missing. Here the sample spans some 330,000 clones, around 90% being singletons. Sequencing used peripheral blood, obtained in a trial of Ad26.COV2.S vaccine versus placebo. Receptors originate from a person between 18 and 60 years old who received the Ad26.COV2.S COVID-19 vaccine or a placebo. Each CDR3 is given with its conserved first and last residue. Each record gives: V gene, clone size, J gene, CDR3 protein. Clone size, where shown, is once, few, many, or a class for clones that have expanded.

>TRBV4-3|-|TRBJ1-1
CASRGDRGTEAFF
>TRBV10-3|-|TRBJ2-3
CAISESVALDTQYF
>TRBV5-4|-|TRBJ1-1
CASSLEQGNTEAFF
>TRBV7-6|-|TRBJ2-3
CASSLARSSLSSTDTQYF
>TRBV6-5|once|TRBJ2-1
CASSLYSPGGNEQFF
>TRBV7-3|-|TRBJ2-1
CASSLDPGAGEQFF
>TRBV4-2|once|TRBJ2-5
CASSLTGAIQETQYF
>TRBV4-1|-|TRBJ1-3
CASSRQSTRGGNTIYF
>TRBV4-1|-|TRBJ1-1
CASSQPGQGTEAFF
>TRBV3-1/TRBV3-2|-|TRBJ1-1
CASSPAPDRERNTEAFF
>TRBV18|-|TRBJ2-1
CASSRTSDGNEQFF
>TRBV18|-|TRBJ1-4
CASSPGLGEKLFF
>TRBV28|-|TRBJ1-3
CASSLYLTVSSGNTIYF
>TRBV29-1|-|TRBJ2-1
CSVFVVRDEAGEQFF
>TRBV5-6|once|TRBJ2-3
CASSLAQDGGGSTDTQYF
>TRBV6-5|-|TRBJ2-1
CASSPLGGYNEQFF
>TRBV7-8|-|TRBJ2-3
CASSLLVPRSSTDTQYF
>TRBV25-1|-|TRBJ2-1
CASSEPYNEQFF
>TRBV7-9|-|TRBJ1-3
CASSLEQAGGTIYF
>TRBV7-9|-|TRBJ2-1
CASSLVRNNEQFF
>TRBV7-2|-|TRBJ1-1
CASSLGRGWNTEAFF
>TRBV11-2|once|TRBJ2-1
CASSSSDRLSEQFF
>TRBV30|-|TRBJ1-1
CAWTGQGGTEAFF
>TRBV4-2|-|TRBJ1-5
CASSPGQGKTYSNQPQHF
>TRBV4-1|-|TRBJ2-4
CASSQLSGTLAKNIQYF
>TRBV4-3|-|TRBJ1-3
CASSQDPGSGNTIYF
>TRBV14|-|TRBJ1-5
CASSQGPNQPQHF
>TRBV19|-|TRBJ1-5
CASSRPGVRVGQPQHF
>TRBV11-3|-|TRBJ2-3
CASSLDQAAADTQYF
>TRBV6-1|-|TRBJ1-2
CASSEVSGKWQGVGGYTF
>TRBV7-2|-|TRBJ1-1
CASSLGGSQNTEAFF
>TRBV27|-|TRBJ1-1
CASLGTLNTEAFF
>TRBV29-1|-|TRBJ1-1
CSVVPGTMNTEAFF
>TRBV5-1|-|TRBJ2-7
CASSLGTAAYEQYF
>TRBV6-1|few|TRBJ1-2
CASMIGAQGYTF